These 17 T cell receptor beta chains were all obtained from the same sample, sequenced in a study of T cells in Graves' hyperthyroidism and ophthalmopathy. Amplification of TCR beta CDR3 regions was performed using RNA transcripts as template. First-round RT-PCR targeting the TCR CDR3 was performed with the HTBI primer set. TCRdb passed the multiplex PCR reads through MiXCR, listing each CDR3 protein once. The sample consists of 560,000 or so distinct CDR3 sequences, 35% to 55% of them appearing once. The sequenced sample consisted of peripheral blood or thyroid tissue (not recorded which). Receptor source: a woman aged 18-29 years with Graves' hyperthyroidism.

This rearrangement joins TRBV2 to TRBJ1-2; 7 nucleotides agree with TRBD1. Losses at the gene ends were 5 bases for V and 7 bases for J; bases not matched to a gene: 7. From germline, CDR1 is SNHLY and CDR2 FYNNEI. This CDR3 region has 13 residues. In DNA form, the CDR3 reads TGTGCCAGCAGTCCCCAGGGGGTGGGTGGCTACACCTTC. The encoded protein is CASSPQGVGGYTF.

CDR3 residues: CASRGGWTNEKLFF. The CDR3 DNA is TGTGCCAGCAGAGGGGGGTGGACTAATGAAAAACTGTTTTTT. The rearrangement links TRBV2 to TRBJ1-4; D perhaps matches TRBD1 (6 bases). The CDR3 length is 14 residues. Trimming pared 6 bases from V and 2 bases from J, leaving 10 bases between. CDR1 and CDR2 (germline): SNHLY, FYNNEI.

This clonotype occurred a few times. The rearrangement links TRBV7-9 to TRBJ1-5; D is ambiguous. There are 15 residues in the CDR3. The V gene's germline CDR1 is SEHNR and CDR2 FQNEAQ (reference sequence). Trimming removed 5 bases from V and 2 bases from J, with 13 bases in between. The CDR3 DNA reads as TGTGCCAGCAGCCAAGAGGTTGGGGGCAATCAGCCCCAGCATTTT. Amino acids: CASSQEVGGNQPQHF. The full variable domain, completed using reference TRBV7-9 and TRBJ1-5, is DTGVSQNPRHKITKRGQNVTFRCDPISEHNRLYWYRQTLGQGPEFLTYFQNEAQLEKSRLLSDRFSAERPKGSFSTLEIQRTEQGDSAMYLCASSQEVGGNQPQHFGDGTRLSIL.

The rearrangement links TRBV7-6 to TRBJ2-7, with 9 bases identical to TRBD2. Germline trimming cut 6 bases from V and 6 bases from J; bases unmatched to any gene: 15. Germline loops: CDR1 SGHVS, CDR2 FNYEAQ. This CDR3 is built from 16 residues. CDR3 residues: CASSSIGLGGRAEQYF. The CDR3 DNA is TGTGCCAGCAGTTCTATCGGACTGGGCGGGAGGGCCGAGCAGTACTTC.

This clonotype was seen repeatedly, ten times or more. The rearrangement links TRBV10-3 to TRBJ2-7; no reliable D call. The CDR3 contains 14 residues. The V and J ends lost 3 bases and 0 bases respectively, with 9 bases between them. Germline assignment: CDR1 ENHRY and CDR2 SYGVKD. The CDR3 region has the DNA TGTGCCATCAGTGATACCCAGTACTCCTACGAGCAGTACTTC. Translating it yields CAISDTQYSYEQYF.

The gene calls are TRBV6-5 and TRBJ2-7, with 10 positions matching TRBD1. Germline V lookup: CDR1 MNHEY, CDR2 SVGAGI. The CDR3 length is 14 residues. V shed 6 bases, J shed 5 bases, and the junction held 7 bases outside the gene matches. The CDR3 protein is CASSNPGTGDEQYF. The CDR3 DNA sequence: TGTGCCAGCAGCAACCCAGGGACAGGGGACGAGCAGTACTTC.

This clonotype was seen more than once but under ten times. One end of the junction is discordant with germline, which a read error may explain. The J gene is TRBJ1-5, the V gene TRBV10-3; no clear D. The germline V gene encodes CDR1 ENHRY and CDR2 SYGVKD. This CDR3 has 13 amino acids. The CDR3 reads CASSESVAQPQHF. The CDR3 DNA reads as TGTGCCAGCAGTGAGTCCGTCGCTCAGCCCCAGCATTTT.

This clonotype showed up just a few times. The chain has TRBV7-9 and TRBJ1-6; D perhaps matches TRBD1 (5 bases). Per the germline V gene, CDR1 is SEHNR and CDR2 is FQNEAQ (reference sequence). V dropped 3 bases and J dropped 9 bases, with 18 bases sitting between them. The CDR3 is 16 residues long. CDR3 DNA sequence: TGTGCCAGCAGCTTGGGACCCGGGACCTGGGGTTCACCCCTCCACTTT. Translated, it gives CASSLGPGTWGSPLHF.

The genes are TRBV10-3 and TRBJ2-2; D not resolved. V shed 10 bases and J shed 6 bases, with 12 bases lying between them. CDR1 is ENHRY, CDR2 SYGVKD, per germline. The CDR3 loop spans 12 amino acids. CDR3 coding DNA: TGTGCCAGCACCAGAAGAGCCGGGGAGCTGTTTTTT. As protein: CASTRRAGELFF.

This sequence joins TRBV2 and TRBJ1-5, with 7 bases matching TRBD1. V shed 6 bases and J 0 bases; nucleotides not matched to a gene: 8. Germline V gene sequence: CDR1 SNHLY, CDR2 FYNNEI. The CDR3 totals 16 residues. The CDR3 coding sequence is TGTGCCAGCAGCTTGGTGGGACAGACTAGCAATCAGCCCCAGCATTTT. Translation gives CASSLVGQTSNQPQHF.

The genes are TRBV5-1 and TRBJ2-5, with D possibly called TRBD1 or TRBD2 (5 bases each). The CDR3 is 15 amino acids. Germline-derived CDR1 and CDR2 are SGHRS and YFSETQ. V was cut by 2 bases and J by 5 bases, with 16 bases left in between. CDR3 protein: CASSFSGGPGETQYF. The CDR3 DNA follows: TGCGCCAGCAGCTTCTCAGGCGGGCCAGGGGAGACCCAGTACTTC.

About this clonotype itself: This may stem from a read error, because a much larger clone lies one nucleotide away. V and J are TRBV29-1 and TRBJ2-2; TRBD2 aligns across 8 bases. Germline assignment: CDR1 SQVTM and CDR2 ANQGSEA. Unmatched junction bases numbered 9, after V lost 6 bases and J lost 6 bases. The CDR3 covers 14 residues. CDR3 region: CSVGSGGSAGELFF. The CDR3 bases are TGCAGCGTGGGCAGCGGGGGATCCGCCGGGGAGCTGTTTTTT.

This clonotype was seen a single time. The chain joins TRBV7-2 to TRBJ2-2; D is ambiguous. V dropped 7 bases and J dropped 6 bases, with 6 bases sitting between them. This CDR3 contains 11 residues. Germline loops: CDR1 SGHTA, CDR2 FQGNSA. CDR3 protein: CASTPSGELFF. The CDR3 DNA is TGTGCCAGCACCCCCTCCGGGGAGCTGTTTTTT.

This clonotype came up many times. The chain employs TRBV10-3 and TRBJ1-5, with TRBD1 as a possible D gene (5 bases). The CDR3 has 14 residues. Germline V gene sequence: CDR1 ENHRY, CDR2 SYGVKD. V was pared by 1 base and J by 7 bases, with 11 bases between. The DNA of the CDR3 is TGTGCCATCAGTGAGTATAGGGGACGGCAGCCCCAGCATTTT. This encodes CAISEYRGRQPQHF.

The sample holds a few counts of this clonotype. The CDR3 does not end in the conserved phenylalanine or tryptophan, so this is likely a read error. No DNA is shown, since the ends of the CDR3 on it are uncertain; the CDR3 is the one TCRdb lists. The chain uses TRBV6-4 and TRBJ1-4; whether TRBD1, the table's D call, matches the DNA was not checked. The CDR3 adds up to 9 amino acids, both ends counted. The germline CDR1 and CDR2 sequences are MRHNA and SNTAGT. CDR3 sequence: CASSDGAYL.

This clonotype turned up a few times. CDR3 in amino acids: CASRDDGRETQYF. The DNA of the CDR3 is TGCGCCAGCAGGGACGACGGACGGGAGACCCAGTACTTC. V gene TRBV5-1 combines with J gene TRBJ2-5; D gene ambiguous. The CDR3 sequence is 13 residues long. Germline V gene sequence: CDR1 SGHRS, CDR2 YFSETQ. With 5 bases removed from V and 5 bases from J, the gap between germline ends came to 13 bases.

The chain joins TRBV24-1 to TRBJ2-2; 10 positions agree with TRBD1. Germline-derived CDR1 and CDR2 are KGHDR and SFDVKD. V dropped 10 bases and J dropped 0; count of bases not matched to a gene: 10. The CDR3 consists of 17 residues. The DNA for the CDR3 is TGTGCCACTTCCGGGACAGGGGACCCTTCGAACACCGGGGAGCTGTTTTTT. Translation: CATSGTGDPSNTGELFF.